The rows below give T cell receptor beta chains drawn from one sample of a study of identical twins. MiXCR, applied by TCRdb to the 5' RACE reads, yields one record per CDR3 protein. The data contain 460,000 or so distinct CDR3 sequences, 13% to 15% of them singletons. The data also belong to a second study, concerning yellow fever vaccine responses in identical twins.

The sequencing sample was made of CD4+ T cells sorted from blood. The receptor set was obtained from a woman aged 18 to 35 in good health. The CDR3 runs from the conserved cysteine through the conserved F or W. A D gene is named only where the DNA matches it firmly. Some rows have no size entry. The others give once, few or many, or a class for an expanded clone.

J: TRBJ2-4; D: TRBD2; V: TRBV4-2; size: many; CDR3: CASSQDPSGGRWAKNIQYF; DNA: TGTGCCAGCAGCCAAGATCCCAGCGGGGGGCGCTGGGCCAAAAACATTCAGTACTTC
J: TRBJ2-1; D: TRBD2; V: TRBV6-7; size: -; CDR3: CASSYSRVCREGNEQFF; DNA: TGTGCCAGCAGTTACTCTCGGGTTTGTCGGGAGGGGAATGAGCAGTTCTTC
J: TRBJ1-2; D: -; V: TRBV5-1; size: few; CDR3: CASSPLAGTGGYTF; DNA: TGCGCCAGCAGCCCCCTCGCGGGTACGGGTGGCTACACCTTC
J: TRBJ2-1; D: TRBD2; V: TRBV12-3/TRBV12-4; size: many; CDR3: CASSPPRLAGVLYNEQFF; DNA: TGTGCCAGCAGTCCCCCGAGACTAGCGGGAGTCTTATACAATGAGCAGTTCTTC
J: TRBJ2-7; D: TRBD2; V: TRBV12-3/TRBV12-4; size: few; CDR3: CASSQTSGSKWEQYF; DNA: TGTGCCAGCAGCCAGACTAGCGGGAGTAAGTGGGAGCAGTACTTC
J: TRBJ2-2; D: TRBD1; V: TRBV2; size: few; CDR3: CASLPGQGANTGELFF; DNA: TGTGCCAGCCTGCCGGGGCAGGGGGCGAACACCGGGGAGCTGTTTTTT
J: TRBJ2-2; D: TRBD1; V: TRBV4-3; size: few; CDR3: CASSQDAGQANTGELFF; DNA: TGCGCCAGCAGCCAAGATGCCGGACAGGCGAACACCGGGGAGCTGTTTTTT
J: TRBJ2-7; D: -; V: TRBV5-1; size: many; CDR3: CASSVGYEQYF; DNA: TGCGCCAGCAGCGTCGGATACGAGCAGTACTTC
J: TRBJ2-3; D: -; V: TRBV2; size: few; CDR3: CASSVFSDTQYF; DNA: TGTGCCAGCAGTGTCTTTTCAGATACGCAGTATTTT
J: TRBJ2-7; D: -; V: TRBV20-1; size: -; CDR3: CSAIPARGRDEQYF; DNA: TGCAGTGCTATCCCCGCACGGGGGCGAGACGAGCAGTACTTC
J: TRBJ2-2; D: TRBD1; V: TRBV25-1; size: many; CDR3: CASRETGANTGELFF; DNA: TGTGCCAGCAGGGAGACAGGGGCGAACACCGGGGAGCTGTTTTTT
J: TRBJ1-6; D: -; V: TRBV15; size: -; CDR3: CATSRGKGRSGNSPLHF; DNA: TGTGCCACCAGCAGAGGAAAGGGACGGTCGGGCAACTCACCCCTCCACTTT
J: TRBJ1-2; D: -; V: TRBV29-1; size: -; CDR3: CSVAAVGGYTF; DNA: TGCAGCGTTGCAGCAGTTGGGGGCTACACCTTC
J: TRBJ1-1; D: TRBD1; V: TRBV7-9; size: few; CDR3: CASSYTGTGMGTEAFF; DNA: TGTGCCAGCAGCTACACCGGGACAGGGATGGGAACTGAAGCTTTCTTT
J: TRBJ2-5; D: -; V: TRBV5-1; size: many; CDR3: CASSLVREAEETQYF; DNA: TGCGCCAGCAGCTTGGTAAGGGAGGCTGAAGAGACCCAGTACTTC
J: TRBJ1-2; D: TRBD1; V: TRBV12-3/TRBV12-4; size: few; CDR3: CASSLAGGAGYGYTF; DNA: TGTGCCAGCAGTTTGGCAGGGGGCGCGGGCTATGGCTACACCTTC
J: TRBJ2-7; D: -; V: TRBV20-1; size: many; CDR3: CSAPIQGGSYEQYF; DNA: TGCAGTGCGCCAATCCAGGGTGGCTCCTACGAGCAGTACTTC
J: TRBJ2-1; D: TRBD2; V: TRBV12-3/TRBV12-4; size: -; CDR3: CASTMGLALEQFF; DNA: TGTGCCAGCACTATGGGACTAGCCTTGGAGCAGTTCTTC
J: TRBJ2-4; D: -; V: TRBV6-2/TRBV6-3; size: few; CDR3: CASSYGGNIQYF; DNA: TGTGCCAGCAGTTACGGGGGAAACATTCAGTACTTC
J: TRBJ2-2; D: -; V: TRBV5-1; size: few; CDR3: CASSQAGDTGELFF; DNA: TGCGCCAGCAGCCAAGCAGGGGACACCGGGGAGCTGTTTTTT
J: TRBJ1-1; D: -; V: TRBV5-1; size: few; CDR3: CASSAGLRNTEAFF; DNA: TGCGCCAGCAGCGCGGGACTGAGGAACACTGAAGCTTTCTTT
J: TRBJ1-2; D: -; V: TRBV28; size: few; CDR3: CASSPTGSNMFGYTF; DNA: TGTGCCAGCAGCCCAACAGGGTCCAATATGTTCGGCTACACCTTC